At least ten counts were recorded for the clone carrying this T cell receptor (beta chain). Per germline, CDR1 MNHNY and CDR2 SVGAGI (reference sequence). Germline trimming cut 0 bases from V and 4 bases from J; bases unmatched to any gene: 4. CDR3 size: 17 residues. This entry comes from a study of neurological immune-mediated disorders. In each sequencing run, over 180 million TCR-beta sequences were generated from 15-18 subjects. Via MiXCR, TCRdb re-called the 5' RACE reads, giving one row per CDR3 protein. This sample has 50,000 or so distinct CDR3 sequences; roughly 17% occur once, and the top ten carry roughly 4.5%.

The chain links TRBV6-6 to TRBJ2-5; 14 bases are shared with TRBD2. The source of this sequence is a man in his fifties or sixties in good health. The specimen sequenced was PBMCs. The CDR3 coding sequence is TGTGCCAGCAGTTACTCCGGGACTAGCGGGAGCGGAGAGACCCAGTACTTC. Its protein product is CASSYSGTSGSGETQYF.